This TCR beta chain is drawn from a study of siplizumab effects on memory and regulatory T cells. TCRdb's copy holds only in-frame clones and misses some; the assay was immunoSEQ multiplex PCR. The table shows roughly 120,000 clones, with more than 90% occurring only once. Only one count was recorded for this clone. The antigen is not known. Broader study findings: In controls, about 28% of mappable alloreactive CD4+ clones were Treg-derived on average, versus approximately 70% with siplizumab. In unstimulated cells, naive T cells appeared more diverse than memory T cells and seemed major alloresponse contributors. An assignable phenotype, naive or memory, was missing from roughly 79-95% of proliferating CD4+ or CD8+ clones. Just a small share of alloreactive clones was traced back to unstimulated subsets.

Germline V gene data show CDR1 as MNHEY and CDR2 as SVGAGI. CDR3 length: 12 amino acids. The V and J ends lost 6 bases and 4 bases respectively, with 9 bases between them. The J gene is TRBJ1-1, the V gene TRBV6-5; possible D gene TRBD1, 6 bases. Sequencing input: CD4+ T cells sorted from blood. This receptor was identified in a human donor in good health. This CDR3 is CASRQGPTEAFF. The DNA of the CDR3 is TGTGCCAGCAGACAGGGCCCCACTGAAGCTTTCTTT.